The source of this TCR beta chain is a study of blood T cell repertoires in COVID-19. In the study overall: Sites across the United States, Italy and Spain contributed samples from acute and convalescent COVID-19. T cells, B-cell-depleted T cells, or PBMCs provided the cDNA or gDNA that served as material.

As processed by the authors: By means of reference gene primer amplification, nucleated cell counts were estimated. The method was immunoSEQ multiplex PCR; TCRdb's version includes in-frame clones alone and lacks a portion of them. That table furnishes V, J and clone size, whereas the DNA furnished D and trimming. The repertoire has roughly 58,000 clones, 70% to 90% of them found once; the top ten carry more than 30%. The germline V gene encodes CDR1 SGDLS and CDR2 YYNGEE. The CDR3 is 15 residues long. V lost 7 bases to trimming and J lost 4 bases, with 17 bases between them. The sequencing input was peripheral blood. The V gene is TRBV9, the J gene TRBJ2-2, with TRBD2 as a possible D gene (7 bases). The TCR sequence derives from a man aged 55 to 70 with COVID-19, enrolled during active disease. CDR3 bases: TGTGCCAGCGGGGGCGGGGGCCGCAGCACCGGGGAGCTGTTTTTT. Protein: CASGGGGRSTGELFF.